These 26 T cell receptor beta chains came from one sample sequenced in a study of blood T cell repertoires in COVID-19. Repertoires were generated with immunoSEQ multiplex PCR, while TCRdb's copy carries only in-frame clones and drops some. The sample has about 39,000 clones; 94% are singletons. Sequencing input: peripheral blood. The receptors were sampled from a human donor with active COVID-19. The donor label of this sample is uncertain.

The chain's CDR3 is CASSPLKPGGRGTQYF. The CDR3 nucleotides read TGTGCCAGCAGCCCCCTAAAACCGGGGGGCAGGGGGACCCAGTACTTC. The chain is built from TRBV27 and TRBJ2-5; possibly TRBD2 for D (7 bases). Trimming shortened V by 6 bases and J by 7 bases, and 24 bases separated the two germline ends. Germline V lookup: CDR1 MNHEY, CDR2 SMNVEV (reference sequence). The CDR3 extends over 16 amino acids.

This chain links TRBV2 with TRBJ1-1, with no clear D. CDR1 and CDR2 (germline): SNHLY, FYNNEI. The CDR3 runs to 12 residues. The V and J ends lost 6 bases and 12 bases respectively, with 17 bases between them. The CDR3 is CASRPNAALTFF. The CDR3 bases are TGTGCCAGCAGACCAAATGCGGCCTTGACTTTCTTT.

J is TRBJ2-1 and V is TRBV6-1, with D unclear. This CDR3 comprises 16 residues. CDR1 is MNHNS and CDR2 is SASEGT in the germline V gene. Trimming pared 0 bases from V and 0 bases from J, leaving 9 bases between. The CDR3 DNA is TGTGCCAGCAGTGAAGCGAGGCTCAGCTCCTACAATGAGCAGTTCTTC. Protein: CASSEARLSSYNEQFF.

The J gene is TRBJ2-1, the V gene TRBV11-2; 9 bases map to TRBD2. This CDR3 has 16 amino acids. V shed 3 bases, J shed 4 bases, and the junction held 7 bases outside the gene matches. Germline-derived CDR1 and CDR2 are SGHAT and FQNNGV. The CDR3 reads CASSFLAGSIYNEQFF. CDR3 nucleotide sequence: TGTGCCAGCAGCTTCCTAGCGGGATCCATTTACAATGAGCAGTTCTTC.

The chain uses TRBV4-1 and TRBJ2-7; no clear D. V was shortened by 1 base and J by 2 bases, with 12 bases between the two germline ends. Per germline, CDR1 MGHRA and CDR2 YSYEKL. The CDR3 sequence is 15 residues long. In nucleotides, the CDR3 is TGCGCCAGCAGCCAAGCCCCAGGCGCGACCTACGAGCAGTACTTC. Amino acids: CASSQAPGATYEQYF.

The chain links TRBV19 to TRBJ1-6, with D possibly matching TRBD1 (5 bases). CDR1 and CDR2 from the germline V gene are LNHDA and SQIVND (reference sequence). Trimming took 1 base from V and 8 from J, leaving 6 bases between them. The CDR3 has 13 residues. The CDR3 here is CASSIGRDSPLHF. CDR3 in DNA: TGTGCCAGTAGTATAGGCAGGGATTCACCCCTCCACTTT.

The chain recombines TRBV19 with TRBJ2-2; possibly TRBD1 for D (6 bases). The CDR3 loop spans 16 amino acids. CDR1 and CDR2 from the germline V gene are LNHDA and SQIVND (reference sequence). V lost 5 bases, J lost 3 bases, and 16 bases lay in between. The DNA for the CDR3 is TGTGCCAGTAGTTTCGACAGGACTTGGGACACCGGGGAGCTGTTTTTT. This translates into CASSFDRTWDTGELFF.

The V gene is TRBV5-1, the J gene TRBJ2-7, with D perhaps TRBD2 (6 bases). The CDR3 spans 14 residues. The germline gives CDR1 SGHRS, CDR2 YFSETQ. V was pared by 0 bases and J by 6 bases, with 13 bases between. CDR3 sequence: CASSLGRAISEQYF. CDR3 in DNA: TGCGCCAGCAGCTTGGGGAGGGCCATTTCCGAGCAGTACTTC.

The rearrangement uses TRBV7-9 and TRBJ1-1; 9 nucleotides line up with TRBD1. V dropped 5 bases and J dropped 6; count of bases not matched to a gene: 13. Germline V CDR1 and CDR2: SEHNR, FQNEAQ (reference sequence). The length of the CDR3 is 16 residues. CDR3 sequence: CASSQQFGTGTSEAFF. The CDR3 coding sequence is TGTGCCAGCAGCCAGCAATTCGGGACAGGGACCTCTGAAGCTTTCTTT. Based on the CDR3 plus reference TRBV7-9 and TRBJ1-1, the full variable domain is DTGVSQNPRHKITKRGQNVTFRCDPISEHNRLYWYRQTLGQGPEFLTYFQNEAQLEKSRLLSDRFSAERPKGSFSTLEIQRTEQGDSAMYLCASSQQFGTGTSEAFFGQGTRLTVV.

The rearrangement uses TRBV5-1 and TRBJ2-5, with a tentative D call TRBD1 (6 bases). V gave up 2 bases and J gave up 2 bases, with 13 bases separating them. CDR3 length: 15 residues. The germline V gene has CDR1 SGHRS and CDR2 YFSETQ. CDR3 nucleotide sequence: TGCGCCAGCAGCTTCTGGACAGCAAATCAAGAGACCCAGTACTTC. Its protein product is CASSFWTANQETQYF.

The V call is TRBV2, the J call TRBJ2-7; D may be TRBD1 (5 bases). The germline V gene has CDR1 SNHLY and CDR2 FYNNEI. With 1 base removed from V and 10 bases from J, the gap between germline ends came to 17 bases. The CDR3 has 14 residues. DNA for the CDR3: TGTGCCAGCAGTGAAGGGCAGGGTTTATTGGAACAGTACTTC. It is translated as CASSEGQGLLEQYF.

The chain couples TRBV7-8 to TRBJ2-7, with 8 nucleotides matching TRBD2. V was clipped by 5 bases and J by 1 base; unmatched bases: 10. The CDR3 sequence is 16 residues long. Germline CDR1 and CDR2: SGHVS and FQNEAQ. The CDR3 DNA is TGTGCCAGCAGCGCCCCTTTTAGCGGGGATTCCTACGAGCAGTACTTC. Protein: CASSAPFSGDSYEQYF. The full variable domain, rest sourced from reference TRBV7-8 and TRBJ2-7, is GAGVSQSPRYKVAKRGQDVALRCDPISGHVSLFWYQQALGQGPEFLTYFQNEAQLDKSGLPSDRFFAERPEGSVSTLKIQRTQQEDSAVYLCASSAPFSGDSYEQYFGPGTRLTVT.

CDR3 DNA: TGTGCCAGCAGTTCAAGGGGGAACACTGAAGCTTTCTTT. Encoded protein: CASSSRGNTEAFF. This chain connects TRBV6-2 or TRBV6-3 to TRBJ1-1, with a possible D match to TRBD1 (5 bases). V lost 4 bases to trimming and J lost 1 base, with 7 bases between them. The CDR3 is made up of 13 amino acids. The germline V gene has CDR1 MNHEY and CDR2 SVGEGT.

The rearrangement uses TRBV7-6 and TRBJ1-1, with D hard to call. The CDR3 is 15 residues long. V was clipped by 1 base and J by 0 bases, with 9 bases between them. Germline V gene data show CDR1 as SGHVS and CDR2 as FNYEAQ. CDR3 sequence (DNA): TGTGCCAGCAGCTTAGACGCGGGAATGAACACTGAAGCTTTCTTT. This gives the protein CASSLDAGMNTEAFF.

The rearrangement joins TRBV6-4 to TRBJ2-1; 8 bases are a match to TRBD2. Germline CDR1 is MRHNA and CDR2 is SNTAGT. With 0 bases clipped from V and 13 bases from J, the junction kept 5 bases outside the gene matches. The CDR3 runs 13 residues. This CDR3 is CASSDSPSGRQFF. The CDR3, as DNA: TGTGCCAGCAGTGACTCTCCTAGCGGGCGACAGTTCTTC.

CDR3 protein: CASSSGTGSNEQFF. The CDR3 region has the DNA TGTGCCAGCAGCTCCGGGACAGGTTCTAATGAGCAGTTCTTC. The chain combines TRBV7-9 with TRBJ2-1; 8 bases line up with TRBD1. Trimming cost V 4 bases and J 7 bases; bases outside gene matches: 6. The V gene's germline CDR1 is SEHNR and CDR2 FQNEAQ (reference sequence). The CDR3 is 14 residues long. Complete variable domain (other parts from reference TRBV7-9 and TRBJ2-1): DTGVSQNPRHKITKRGQNVTFRCDPISEHNRLYWYRQTLGQGPEFLTYFQNEAQLEKSRLLSDRFSAERPKGSFSTLEIQRTEQGDSAMYLCASSSGTGSNEQFFGPGTRLTVL.

The rearrangement joins TRBV28 to TRBJ2-7; no firm D call. Trimming stripped 2 bases from V and 0 bases from J, with 5 bases between. This CDR3 comprises 13 residues. Germline CDR1 and CDR2: MDHEN and SYDVKM. CDR3 protein: CASSLTVSYEQYF. Here the CDR3 DNA reads TGTGCCAGCAGTTTAACGGTCTCCTACGAGCAGTACTTC.

V gene TRBV18 combines with J gene TRBJ2-7; the D gene is possibly TRBD2 (6 bases). There are 16 residues in the CDR3. The V end lost 2 bases, the J end lost 6 bases, and 20 bases lay between the germline ends. The germline V gene encodes CDR1 KGHSH and CDR2 LQKENI. The CDR3 DNA is TGTGCCAGCTCACCAAGGCAGATCCAGGGAGGCGTCGAGCAGTACTTC. It encodes CASSPRQIQGGVEQYF. Based on the CDR3 plus reference TRBV18 and TRBJ2-7, the full variable domain is NAGVMQNPRHLVRRRGQEARLRCSPMKGHSHVYWYRQLPEEGLKFMVYLQKENIIDESGMPKERFSAEFPKEGPSILRIQQVVRGDSAAYFCASSPRQIQGGVEQYFGPGTRLTVT.

This clone was counted a single time. V usage is TRBV11-3 and J usage is TRBJ2-1, with 10 bases aligning to TRBD2. The V gene end was trimmed by 5 bases and the J gene end by 8 bases; junction bases not matched to a gene: 6. The length of the CDR3 is 14 residues. The germline CDR1 and CDR2 sequences are SGHNT and YENEEA. The CDR3 spells CASSPSGSGYEQFF. The DNA for the CDR3 is TGTGCCAGCAGCCCTAGCGGGAGCGGCTATGAGCAGTTCTTC.

The V and J genes are TRBV10-3 and TRBJ1-1, with 7 bases fitting TRBD1. The germline V gene has CDR1 ENHRY and CDR2 SYGVKD. The CDR3 sequence is 14 residues long. After removal of 10 bases from V and 0 bases from J, the junction contained 8 bases not matched to a gene. CDR3 loop: CATQTGSLNTEAFF. The CDR3 DNA reads as TGTGCCACCCAGACAGGGTCGCTGAACACTGAAGCTTTCTTT.

J is TRBJ2-1 and V is TRBV9; 9 nucleotides align to TRBD2. This CDR3 is 17 amino acids long. V was clipped by 0 bases and J by 6 bases; unmatched bases: 10. Germline V gene sequence: CDR1 SGDLS, CDR2 YYNGEE. CDR3 in DNA: TGTGCCAGCAGCGTAGTCGGGCGACTAGCGGACCGCAATGAGCAGTTCTTC. It is translated as CASSVVGRLADRNEQFF.

This clone was counted only a few times. This chain joins TRBV7-8 and TRBJ1-5; unclear D gene. Looked up from germline, CDR1 is SGHVS and CDR2 is FQNEAQ. V lost 0 bases, J lost 5 bases, and 14 bases lay in between. This CDR3 region has 16 residues. The CDR3 nucleotides are TGTGCCAGCAGCTTAGCGTTTGGTGCGGGCGATCAGCCCCAGCATTTT. Its protein is CASSLAFGAGDQPQHF.

V is TRBV3-1 (or the pseudogene TRBV3-2) and J is TRBJ2-7, with 12 bases that match TRBD1. CDR1 is LGHDT, CDR2 YNNKEL, per germline (reference sequence). V shed 1 base, J shed 0 bases, and the junction held 4 bases outside the gene matches. The CDR3 contains 17 residues. CDR3 amino acids: CASSQGGTGGLSYEQYF. The CDR3 DNA is TGTGCCAGCAGCCAAGGCGGGACAGGGGGCCTCTCCTACGAGCAGTACTTC.

V and J are TRBV2 and TRBJ2-5; TRBD2 might be the D (6 bases). Trimming removed 5 bases from V and 1 base from J, with 11 bases in between. The V gene's germline CDR1 is SNHLY and CDR2 FYNNEI. This CDR3 region has 14 residues. CDR3 protein: CASSSGGIQETQYF. CDR3 nucleotides: TGTGCCAGCAGTAGCGGAGGGATCCAAGAGACCCAGTACTTC.

This chain uses TRBV5-1 with TRBJ1-2; perhaps TRBD1 as D (5 bases). The germline V gene encodes CDR1 SGHRS and CDR2 YFSETQ. The CDR3 contains 15 residues. V gave up 0 bases and J gave up 5 bases, with 14 bases separating them. The CDR3 nucleotides are TGCGCCAGCAGCTTGGCGGGCGGGGCAGTATATGGCTACACCTTC. It is translated as CASSLAGGAVYGYTF.

The V gene is TRBV7-8, the J gene TRBJ1-5, with TRBD1 matching 10 bases. The CDR3 has 16 residues. Germline loops: CDR1 SGHVS, CDR2 FQNEAQ. With 0 bases clipped from V and 6 bases from J, the junction kept 5 bases outside the gene matches. The CDR3 loop is CASSLADRGRGQPQHF. The CDR3 DNA reads as TGTGCCAGCAGCTTAGCTGACAGGGGGCGAGGTCAGCCCCAGCATTTT.